Each of the 19 T cell receptor beta chains below was sequenced from the same sample in a study of control samples from healthy donors and cancer patients. Profiling relied on immunoSEQ multiplex PCR, and the TCRdb table lists in-frame clones only, not all of them. The data show 170,000 or so clones, approximately 94% seen once. The sequenced material came from blood. The receptors come from a woman in her late teens or twenties in good health.

The CDR3 loop reads CASSLWVDREQYF. In DNA, the CDR3 is TGTGCCAGCAGCTTATGGGTCGACCGGGAGCAGTACTTC. V and J are TRBV7-2 and TRBJ2-7; D uncertain. With 2 bases removed from V and 7 bases from J, the gap between germline ends came to 12 bases. CDR1 is SGHTA and CDR2 is FQGNSA in the germline V gene. The CDR3 extends over 13 amino acids. The complete variable domain, with remaining parts taken from reference TRBV7-2 and TRBJ2-7, reads GAGVSQSPSNKVTEKGKDVELRCDPISGHTALYWYRQSLGQGLEFLIYFQGNSAPDKSGLPSDRFSAERTGGSVSTLTIQRTQQEDSAVYLCASSLWVDREQYFGPGTRLTVT.

The chain recombines TRBV28 with TRBJ1-2, with D tentatively TRBD1 (6 bases). V shed 8 bases and J shed 4 bases, with 11 bases lying between them. Germline values: CDR1 MDHEN, CDR2 SYDVKM. The CDR3 loop spans 12 amino acids. The CDR3 DNA reads as TGTGCCAGCCGGACAGAAAGCTATGGCTACACCTTC. This sequence encodes CASRTESYGYTF.

This chain connects TRBV14 to TRBJ1-1; weak D call: TRBD1 (6 bases). Germline V gene data show CDR1 as SGHDN and CDR2 as FVKESK. The CDR3 covers 13 residues. Trimming left V 4 bases short and J 6 bases short, with 12 bases between. Here the CDR3 reads CASSPTRGSEAFF. CDR3 nucleotides: TGTGCCAGCAGCCCGACCAGGGGTTCTGAAGCTTTCTTT.

The V call is TRBV6-4, the J call TRBJ2-6; D call uncertain. Trimming took off 3 bases at V and 2 bases at J, with 11 bases between the two ends. Germline-derived CDR1 and CDR2 are MRHNA and SNTAGT. This CDR3 comprises 16 residues. The CDR3 nucleotides are TGTGCCAGCAGTGATACGTCTGGGGCTGGGGCCAACGTCCTGACTTTC. Protein product: CASSDTSGAGANVLTF.

This chain connects TRBV4-1 to TRBJ2-1; D may be TRBD1 (6 bases). Germline V gene sequence: CDR1 MGHRA, CDR2 YSYEKL. V lost 2 bases and J 13 bases, leaving 12 bases between the germline ends. The CDR3 loop spans 12 amino acids. CDR3 sequence: CASSQWDKDQFF. The CDR3 DNA reads TGCGCCAGCAGCCAATGGGACAAGGACCAGTTCTTC.

The chain is built from TRBV2 and TRBJ1-5; D perhaps matches TRBD1 (6 bases). Trimming removed 6 bases at V and 4 bases at J, with 10 bases between. This CDR3 region has 13 residues. Germline V CDR1 and CDR2: SNHLY, FYNNEI. CDR3 bases: TGTGCCAGCAGCGGACAGTTAAATCAGCCCCAGCATTTT. Translated: CASSGQLNQPQHF.

The chain is built from TRBV28 and TRBJ1-2; 8 bases map to TRBD1. V was clipped by 4 bases and J by 4 bases; unmatched bases: 8. Germline V lookup: CDR1 MDHEN, CDR2 SYDVKM. The CDR3 is 15 residues long. The CDR3 nucleotides read TGTGCCAGCAGTTGGTCGGACAGGGCCTCCTATGGCTACACCTTC. Translation: CASSWSDRASYGYTF.

The rearrangement links TRBV19 to TRBJ1-1; D uncertain. The CDR3 is made up of 18 amino acids. The germline V and J ends were trimmed by 1 base and 3 bases, with 21 bases remaining between them. Germline CDR1 is LNHDA and CDR2 is SQIVND (reference sequence). CDR3 loop: CASSIVSPAPDRDTEAFF. The CDR3 DNA is TGTGCCAGTAGTATAGTTAGTCCGGCACCAGACCGGGACACTGAAGCTTTCTTT.

The genes are TRBV19 and TRBJ1-2; the D is unclear. Germline CDR1 and CDR2: LNHDA and SQIVND (reference sequence). Trimming shortened V by 7 bases and J by 1 base, and 22 bases separated the two germline ends. The CDR3 loop spans 17 amino acids. The CDR3 sequence is CASTTNSLQAFNYGYTF. The CDR3 nucleotides are TGTGCCAGTACCACTAATAGCCTCCAAGCCTTTAACTATGGCTACACCTTC.

This rearrangement joins TRBV10-3 to TRBJ2-3; 9 nucleotides align to TRBD1. Per the germline V gene, CDR1 is ENHRY and CDR2 is SYGVKD. The CDR3 contains 15 residues. V lost 3 bases to trimming and J lost 3 bases; unmatched junction nucleotides: 4. CDR3 sequence (DNA): TGTGCCATCAGTGACAGGGACAGGGTGACAGATACGCAGTATTTT. This sequence encodes CAISDRDRVTDTQYF.

The rearrangement joins TRBV20-1 to TRBJ2-1; D assignment may be TRBD1 or TRBD2 (5 bases each). Germline loops: CDR1 DFQATT, CDR2 SNEGSKA (reference sequence). CDR3 length: 11 residues. V gave up 3 bases and J gave up 8 bases, with 8 bases separating them. The CDR3: CSASGTDEQFF. The CDR3 nucleotides are TGCAGTGCTAGTGGGACCGATGAGCAGTTCTTC.

The chain combines TRBV3-1 (or the pseudogene TRBV3-2) with TRBJ2-7; D is possibly TRBD2 (5 bases). The CDR3 extends over 13 amino acids. The ends were cut back, 5 bases at V and 5 bases at J, with 13 bases in the middle. Germline values: CDR1 LGHDT, CDR2 YNNKEL (reference sequence). In DNA, the CDR3 is TGTGCCAGCAGCAGCCGGGGTGTGGACGAGCAGTACTTC. Translated: CASSSRGVDEQYF.

The V and J genes are TRBV2 and TRBJ1-4; no reliable D call. This CDR3 has 14 residues. The V gene's germline CDR1 is SNHLY and CDR2 FYNNEI. The V end lost 7 bases, the J end lost 2 bases, and 11 bases lay between the germline ends. CDR3 amino acids: CASNFAGTNEKLFF. Written as DNA, the CDR3 is TGTGCCAGCAACTTCGCAGGTACTAATGAAAAACTGTTTTTT.

The chain employs TRBV19 and TRBJ1-2; 7 nucleotides agree with TRBD1. This CDR3 spans 13 amino acids. Germline V gives CDR1 LNHDA, CDR2 SQIVND (reference sequence). The V and J ends lost 3 bases and 4 bases, in that order; junction bases with no gene match: 2. The CDR3 DNA follows: TGTGCCAGTAGTATGGGGACAGCCTATGGCTACACCTTC. It yields the protein CASSMGTAYGYTF. Filled out from reference TRBV19 and TRBJ1-2, the complete variable domain reads DGGITQSPKYLFRKEGQNVTLSCEQNLNHDAMYWYRQDPGQGLRLIYYSQIVNDFQKGDIAEGYSVSREKKESFPLTVTSAQKNPTAFYLCASSMGTAYGYTFGSGTRLTVV.

The rearrangement joins TRBV6-5 to TRBJ1-2, with D possibly TRBD1 on 5 matching bases. This CDR3 spans 14 amino acids. Trimming cost V 6 bases and J 2 bases, with 13 bases left between them. Germline-derived CDR1 and CDR2 are MNHEY and SVGAGI. CDR3: CASRTGGRNYGYTF. As DNA, the CDR3 is TGTGCCAGCAGGACGGGGGGACGGAACTATGGCTACACCTTC.

CDR3 amino acids: CASRGHYGYTF. CDR3 sequence (DNA): TGTGCCAGCCGGGGCCACTATGGCTACACCTTC. This chain joins TRBV9 and TRBJ1-2, with D possibly matching TRBD1 (5 bases). Germline V gene data show CDR1 as SGDLS and CDR2 as YYNGEE. Trimming took off 7 bases at V and 3 bases at J, with 7 bases between the two ends. This CDR3 spans 11 amino acids.

In this sample, this clone turned up once. V gene TRBV5-1 combines with J gene TRBJ2-2; 8 bases fit TRBD2. Germline V gives CDR1 SGHRS, CDR2 YFSETQ. V lost 4 bases to trimming and J lost 4 bases; unmatched junction nucleotides: 9. The CDR3 is 16 amino acids. The CDR3 sequence is CASSPPGLVGTGELFF. The CDR3 DNA sequence: TGCGCCAGCAGCCCCCCGGGACTAGTAGGCACCGGGGAGCTGTTTTTT.

The chain uses TRBV25-1 and TRBJ1-5; unclear D gene. Germline V gene data show CDR1 as MGHDK and CDR2 as SYGVNS. The CDR3 is 13 residues long. V was shortened by 10 bases and J by 0 bases, with 10 bases between the two germline ends. CDR3 region: CATAAGSNQPQHF. The CDR3 coding sequence is TGTGCCACCGCGGCGGGTAGCAATCAGCCCCAGCATTTT.

A single count supports this clone. The rearrangement uses TRBV7-3 and TRBJ2-7, with D perhaps being TRBD1 or TRBD2 (5 bases each). This CDR3 contains 14 residues. Germline CDR1 and CDR2: SGHTA and FQGTGA. The V end lost 5 bases, the J end lost 2 bases, and 13 bases lay between the germline ends. The DNA for the CDR3 is TGTGCCAGCAGCCCCGCCGGGGCGCCCTACGAGCAGTACTTC. As protein: CASSPAGAPYEQYF.